This entry lists 26 T cell receptor beta chains sequenced from one sample in a study of control samples from healthy donors and cancer patients. TCRdb keeps only in-frame clones here, not all; method: immunoSEQ multiplex PCR. The sample records around 96,000 clones, approximately 95% being singletons. Material for sequencing was blood. All receptors derive from a man between 18 and 29 years old in good health.

The chain uses TRBV10-3 and TRBJ1-5; 7 bases are shared with TRBD1. CDR1 ENHRY and CDR2 SYGVKD come from the germline V gene. The ends lost 3 bases at V and 7 bases at J; junction bases unmatched: 15. The CDR3 is made up of 17 amino acids. The CDR3 here is CAISDHLSGIRGQPQHF. In nucleotides, the CDR3 is TGTGCCATCAGTGACCATCTCTCCGGGATCAGGGGGCAGCCCCAGCATTTT.

The gene calls are TRBV4-1 and TRBJ1-6; D unclear. Looked up from germline, CDR1 is MGHRA and CDR2 is YSYEKL. This CDR3 has 18 amino acids. V shed 1 base and J shed 0 bases, with 13 bases lying between them. The CDR3 loop reads CASSQARVVGSYNSPLHF. CDR3 DNA sequence: TGCGCCAGCAGCCAAGCCCGGGTCGTAGGCTCCTATAATTCACCCCTCCACTTT.

This chain links TRBV7-2 with TRBJ2-1; 7 positions match TRBD2. V shed 5 bases, J shed 4 bases, and the junction held 5 bases outside the gene matches. The CDR3 contains 14 residues. From germline, CDR1 is SGHTA and CDR2 FQGNSA. CDR3 DNA: TGTGCCAGCAGCCCGGGGGGACTGTACAATGAGCAGTTCTTC. This codes for CASSPGGLYNEQFF.

The V and J genes are TRBV5-6 and TRBJ2-2; no definite D call. Trimming took 0 bases from V and 0 from J, leaving 0 bases between them. The CDR3 has 13 residues. Germline V gives CDR1 SGHDT, CDR2 YYEEEE. CDR3 DNA sequence: TGTGCCAGCAGCTTGGCGAACACCGGGGAGCTGTTTTTT. This codes for CASSLANTGELFF.

CDR3 sequence reads: CRAGTDNEQFF. The DNA of the CDR3 is TGCAGGGCCGGGACTGACAATGAGCAGTTCTTC. The V call is TRBV20-1, the J call TRBJ2-1; a possible D gene is TRBD2 (6 bases). This CDR3 contains 11 residues. Germline V gives CDR1 DFQATT, CDR2 SNEGSKA (reference sequence).

Note on this clone: Compared with germline, one end of the junction differs, possibly owing to a read error. The CDR3 loop is CASSLDRGSGELFF. CDR3 sequence (DNA): TGTGCCAGCAGTTTAGACAGGGGCTCCGGGGAGCTGTTTTTT. The chain couples TRBV7-9 to TRBJ2-2; TRBD1 matches 8 bases. CDR1 and CDR2 from the germline V gene are SEHNR and FQNEAQ (reference sequence). The CDR3 is made up of 14 amino acids.

V and J are TRBV30 and TRBJ1-1, with D perhaps TRBD1 (6 bases). Between the trimmed V and J ends, which lost 3 bases and 0 bases, there was a span of 14 bases. The CDR3 extends over 15 amino acids. Per germline, CDR1 GTSNPN and CDR2 SVGIG (reference sequence). The CDR3 DNA is TGTGCCTGGAGGACAGGATCCTTCATGAACACTGAAGCTTTCTTT. Translating it yields CAWRTGSFMNTEAFF.

The CDR3 reads CASSLGDRGAFF. The CDR3 DNA sequence: TGTGCCAGCAGCTTAGGGGACAGGGGTGCTTTCTTT. The chain links TRBV11-2 to TRBJ1-1; 10 bases are shared with TRBD1. Looked up from germline, CDR1 is SGHAT and CDR2 is FQNNGV. This CDR3 spans 12 amino acids. J was trimmed by 11 bases and V by 1 base; bases with no gene match: 1. The complete variable domain, with remaining parts taken from reference TRBV11-2 and TRBJ1-1, reads EAGVAQSPRYKIIEKRQSVAFWCNPISGHATLYWYQQILGQGPKLLIQFQNNGVVDDSQLPKDRFSAERLKGVDSTLKIQPAKLEDSAVYLCASSLGDRGAFFGQGTRLTVV.

J is TRBJ1-4 and V is TRBV7-9, with 9 bases that match TRBD1. This CDR3 is 17 amino acids long. The V and J ends lost 0 bases and 7 bases, in that order; junction bases with no gene match: 9. In germline, CDR1 is SEHNR, CDR2 FQNEAQ (reference sequence). The CDR3 spells CASSLAVNRGRGEKLFF. The CDR3 nucleotides are TGTGCCAGCAGCTTAGCGGTGAACAGGGGGCGAGGTGAAAAACTGTTTTTT.

The chain has TRBV4-2 and TRBJ1-1, with a tentative D call TRBD1 (6 bases). The CDR3 extends over 17 amino acids. Trimming stripped 4 bases from V and 5 bases from J, with 23 bases between. CDR1 and CDR2 from the germline V gene are LGHNA and YNFKEQ. The CDR3 DNA sequence: TGTGCCAGCAGCCCTAGGACAGACACCCAAATAGGGACTGAAGCTTTCTTT. This codes for CASSPRTDTQIGTEAFF.

J is TRBJ2-1 and V is TRBV7-8; 8 nucleotides match TRBD2. The CDR3 loop spans 16 amino acids. Germline trimming cut 1 base from V and 5 bases from J; bases unmatched to any gene: 7. CDR1 and CDR2 (germline): SGHVS, FQNEAQ. The CDR3 reads CASSLVGRTSNNEQFF. DNA of the CDR3: TGTGCCAGCAGCTTAGTGGGGCGGACTAGCAACAATGAGCAGTTCTTC.

The rearrangement links TRBV9 to TRBJ2-2; 7 positions agree with TRBD1. J gave up 4 bases and V 2 bases, and 2 bases lay outside the gene matches. CDR1 is SGDLS, CDR2 YYNGEE, per germline. The length of the CDR3 is 14 residues. The DNA for the CDR3 is TGTGCCAGCAGCGTCAGGGACAGCACCGGGGAGCTGTTTTTT. Residues: CASSVRDSTGELFF. The full variable domain, completed using reference TRBV9 and TRBJ2-2, is DSGVTQTPKHLITATGQRVTLRCSPRSGDLSVYWYQQSLDQGLQFLIQYYNGEERAKGNILERFSAQQFPDLHSELNLSSLELGDSALYFCASSVRDSTGELFFGEGSRLTVL.

The chain has TRBV18 and TRBJ2-7; D call uncertain. This CDR3 has 14 residues. Germline assignment: CDR1 KGHSH and CDR2 LQKENI. V shed 2 bases and J shed 6 bases, with 14 bases lying between them. CDR3 in DNA: TGTGCCAGCTCACCAGCTGGCTCGGGTCTCGAGCAGTACTTC. Amino acids: CASSPAGSGLEQYF.

The chain has TRBV6-1 and TRBJ1-5, with 9 bases lining up with TRBD1. This CDR3 has 15 residues. The germline V gene has CDR1 MNHNS and CDR2 SASEGT. Unmatched junction bases numbered 5, after V lost 2 bases and J lost 6 bases. CDR3 nucleotides: TGTGCCAGCAGTGAAACGACAGGGGGTCGTCAGCCCCAGCATTTT. Protein sequence: CASSETTGGRQPQHF.

In regard to this clone: Other DNA variants within this sample encode the same CDR3. The V call is TRBV5-1, the J call TRBJ1-1; no reliable D call. Germline CDR1 SGHRS, CDR2 YFSETQ. The CDR3 runs to 13 residues. V lost 0 bases and J lost 1, with 4 bases in between. DNA of the CDR3: TGCGCCAGCAGCTTGGAGGGGAACACTGAAGCTTTCTTT. Protein: CASSLEGNTEAFF.

This sequence joins TRBV30 and TRBJ1-1; the D is unclear. Germline V gene sequence: CDR1 GTSNPN, CDR2 SVGIG (reference sequence). The CDR3 is 13 residues long. V was pared by 0 bases and J by 3 bases, with 8 bases between. The DNA of the CDR3 is TGTGCCTGGAGTGTGGGTTTCTACACTGAAGCTTTCTTT. The encoded protein is CAWSVGFYTEAFF.

V and J are TRBV29-1 and TRBJ2-7; 7 nucleotides align to TRBD1. Trimming removed 4 bases from V and 4 bases from J; junction bases left unmatched: 10. The V gene's germline CDR1 is SQVTM and CDR2 ANQGSEA. There are 14 residues in the CDR3. The CDR3 loop reads CSVGLEAGGYEQYF. The CDR3 DNA sequence: TGCAGCGTTGGTTTAGAGGCAGGGGGATACGAGCAGTACTTC.

This clone occurred once. This chain uses TRBV7-6 with TRBJ2-1; 8 bases fit TRBD1. Germline V CDR1 and CDR2: SGHVS, FNYEAQ. J lost 1 base, V lost 5 bases, and 10 bases had no gene match. CDR3 length: 17 residues. In DNA, the CDR3 is TGTGCCAGCAGCCCACTCCGGCAGGGGGCGTCCTACAATGAGCAGTTCTTC. Translated: CASSPLRQGASYNEQFF.

The V gene is TRBV30, the J gene TRBJ1-6, with 9 bases aligning to TRBD1. The CDR3 covers 15 residues. V lost 2 bases to trimming and J lost 10 bases; unmatched junction nucleotides: 9. Germline V lookup: CDR1 GTSNPN, CDR2 SVGIG (reference sequence). Written as DNA, the CDR3 is TGTGCCTGGAGTACTACAGGGGGCGCGGGATCACCCCTCCACTTT. Amino acids: CAWSTTGGAGSPLHF.

This clone is a singleton in its sample. The chain uses TRBV13 and TRBJ2-1, with TRBD1 matching over 7 bases. With V trimmed by 5 bases and J by 8 bases, 6 bases remained unmatched. The CDR3 is 13 residues long. CDR1 is PRHDT and CDR2 is FYEKMQ in the germline V gene (reference sequence). Here the CDR3 reads CASSIGQAHEQFF. CDR3 sequence (DNA): TGTGCCAGCAGCATCGGACAGGCCCATGAGCAGTTCTTC.

CDR3 sequence reads: CASSLDGLRGTEAFF. DNA of the CDR3: TGCGCCAGCAGCTTGGATGGCCTAAGGGGAACTGAAGCTTTCTTT. The V gene is TRBV5-1, the J gene TRBJ1-1, with D perhaps TRBD1 (5 bases). Trimming took off 0 bases at V and 5 bases at J, with 14 bases between the two ends. This CDR3 has 15 residues. Germline V gives CDR1 SGHRS, CDR2 YFSETQ.

V and J are TRBV4-2 and TRBJ1-1, with D unresolved. The V end lost 1 base, the J end lost 7 bases, and 7 bases lay between the germline ends. Germline V gives CDR1 LGHNA, CDR2 YNFKEQ. CDR3 length: 12 amino acids. CDR3 amino acids: CASSQVGYEAFF. As DNA, the CDR3 is TGTGCCAGCAGCCAAGTGGGTTATGAAGCTTTCTTT.

The chain uses TRBV30 and TRBJ1-6; no reliable D call. This CDR3 region has 15 residues. The ends were cut back, 3 bases at V and 8 bases at J, with 17 bases in the middle. Germline values: CDR1 GTSNPN, CDR2 SVGIG (reference sequence). The CDR3 sequence: CAWSVGENWHSPLHF. In nucleotides, the CDR3 is TGTGCCTGGAGCGTGGGTGAGAACTGGCATTCACCCCTCCACTTT.

The rearrangement joins TRBV18 to TRBJ1-1, with D possibly matching TRBD1 (5 bases). The CDR3 consists of 14 residues. Germline CDR1 is KGHSH and CDR2 is LQKENI. Trimming removed 3 bases at V and 1 base at J, with 9 bases between. This CDR3 reads CASSPDGQNTEAFF. The CDR3 bases are TGTGCCAGCTCACCGGACGGACAGAACACTGAAGCTTTCTTT. Drawing the rest from reference TRBV18 and TRBJ1-1, the complete variable domain is NAGVMQNPRHLVRRRGQEARLRCSPMKGHSHVYWYRQLPEEGLKFMVYLQKENIIDESGMPKERFSAEFPKEGPSILRIQQVVRGDSAAYFCASSPDGQNTEAFFGQGTRLTVV.

The rearrangement uses TRBV30 and TRBJ1-6, with D possibly TRBD1 on 5 matching bases. The V and J ends lost 5 bases and 2 bases respectively, with 10 bases between them. The CDR3 spans 14 residues. From germline, CDR1 is GTSNPN and CDR2 SVGIG (reference sequence). CDR3 amino acids: CAWARDPYNSPLHF. The CDR3, as DNA: TGTGCCTGGGCCCGGGACCCCTATAATTCACCCCTCCACTTT.

The CDR3 DNA is TGTGCCAGCAGCTTAGTGGGGCGATCTGACGAGCAGTACTTC. The encoded protein is CASSLVGRSDEQYF. The V call is TRBV13, the J call TRBJ2-7; perhaps TRBD1 as D (5 bases). Germline V gene data show CDR1 as PRHDT and CDR2 as FYEKMQ (reference sequence). This CDR3 contains 14 residues. V was shortened by 1 base and J by 5 bases, with 12 bases between the two germline ends.